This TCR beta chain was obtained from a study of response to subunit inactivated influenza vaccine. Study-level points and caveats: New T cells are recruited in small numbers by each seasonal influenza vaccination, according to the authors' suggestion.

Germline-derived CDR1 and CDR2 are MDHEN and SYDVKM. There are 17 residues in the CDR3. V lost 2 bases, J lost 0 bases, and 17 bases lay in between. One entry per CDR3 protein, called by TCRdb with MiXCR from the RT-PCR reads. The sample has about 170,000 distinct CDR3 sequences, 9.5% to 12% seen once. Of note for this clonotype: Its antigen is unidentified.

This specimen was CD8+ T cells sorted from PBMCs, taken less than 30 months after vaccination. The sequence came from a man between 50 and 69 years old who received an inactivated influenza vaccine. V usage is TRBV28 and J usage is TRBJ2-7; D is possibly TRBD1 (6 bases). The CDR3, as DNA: TGTGCCAGCAGTTTAGGGATCGGGACATTTAGCTCCTACGAGCAGTACTTC. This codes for CASSLGIGTFSSYEQYF.